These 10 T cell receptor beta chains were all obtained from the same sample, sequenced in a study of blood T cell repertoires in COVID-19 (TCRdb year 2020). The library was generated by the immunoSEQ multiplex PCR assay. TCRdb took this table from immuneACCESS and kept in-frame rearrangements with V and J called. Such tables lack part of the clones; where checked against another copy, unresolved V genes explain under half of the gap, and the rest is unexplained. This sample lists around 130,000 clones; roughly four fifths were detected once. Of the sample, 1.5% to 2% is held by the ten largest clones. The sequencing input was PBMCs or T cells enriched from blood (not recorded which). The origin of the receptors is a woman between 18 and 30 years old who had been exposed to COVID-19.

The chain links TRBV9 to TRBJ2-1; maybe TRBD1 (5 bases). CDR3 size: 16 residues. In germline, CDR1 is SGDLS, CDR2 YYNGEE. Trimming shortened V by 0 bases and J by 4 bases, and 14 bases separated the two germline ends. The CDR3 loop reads CASSVGVGDSYNEQFF. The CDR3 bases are TGTGCCAGCAGCGTAGGGGTTGGTGACAGTTACAATGAGCAGTTCTTC.

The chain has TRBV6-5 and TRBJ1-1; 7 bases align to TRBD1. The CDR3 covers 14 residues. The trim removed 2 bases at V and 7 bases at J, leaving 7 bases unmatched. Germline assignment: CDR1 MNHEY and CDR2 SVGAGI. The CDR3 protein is CASSYVQGTFEAFF. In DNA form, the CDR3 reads TGTGCCAGCAGTTACGTACAGGGGACTTTTGAAGCTTTCTTT.

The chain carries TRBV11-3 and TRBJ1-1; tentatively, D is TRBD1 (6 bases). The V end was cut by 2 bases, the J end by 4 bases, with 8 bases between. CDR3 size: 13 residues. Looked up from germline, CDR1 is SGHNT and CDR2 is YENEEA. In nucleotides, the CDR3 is TGTGCCAGCAGCTTAAGGGGGAGCACTGAAGCTTTCTTT. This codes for CASSLRGSTEAFF.

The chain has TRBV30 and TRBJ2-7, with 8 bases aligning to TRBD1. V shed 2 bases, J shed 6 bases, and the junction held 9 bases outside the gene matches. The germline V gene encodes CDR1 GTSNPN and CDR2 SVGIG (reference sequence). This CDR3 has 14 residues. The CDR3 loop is CAWSLDRGVTEQYF. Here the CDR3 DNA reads TGTGCCTGGAGTCTAGACAGGGGAGTAACCGAGCAGTACTTC.

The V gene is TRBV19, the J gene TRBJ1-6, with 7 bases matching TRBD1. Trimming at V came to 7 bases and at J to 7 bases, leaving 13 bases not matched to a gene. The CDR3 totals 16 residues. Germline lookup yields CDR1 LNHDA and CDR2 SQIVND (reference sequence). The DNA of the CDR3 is TGTGCCAGTAAGGACAGGTTCCGACTACAGAATTCACCCCTCCACTTT. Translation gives CASKDRFRLQNSPLHF. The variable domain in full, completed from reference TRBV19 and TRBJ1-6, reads DGGITQSPKYLFRKEGQNVTLSCEQNLNHDAMYWYRQDPGQGLRLIYYSQIVNDFQKGDIAEGYSVSREKKESFPLTVTSAQKNPTAFYLCASKDRFRLQNSPLHFGNGTRLTVT.

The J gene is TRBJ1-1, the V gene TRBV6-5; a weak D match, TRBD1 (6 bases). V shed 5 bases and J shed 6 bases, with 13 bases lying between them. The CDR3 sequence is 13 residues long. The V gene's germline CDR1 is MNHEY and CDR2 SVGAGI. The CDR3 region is CASSTRGLAEAFF. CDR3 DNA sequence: TGTGCCAGCAGTACCAGGGGTCTCGCTGAAGCTTTCTTT.

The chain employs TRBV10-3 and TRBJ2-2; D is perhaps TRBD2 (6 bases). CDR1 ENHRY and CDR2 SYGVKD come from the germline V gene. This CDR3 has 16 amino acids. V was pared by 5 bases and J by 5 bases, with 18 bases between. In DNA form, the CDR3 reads TGTGCCATCAGTCCGGAGGGAGGAGTTGGGACCGGGGAGCTGTTTTTT. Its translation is CAISPEGGVGTGELFF.

CDR3 residues: CASSLEGVNSPLHF. CDR3 nucleotide sequence: TGCGCCAGCAGCTTGGAAGGGGTTAATTCACCCCTCCACTTT. This chain connects TRBV5-1 to TRBJ1-6; TRBD1 is a possible D gene (5 bases). Trimming pared 0 bases from V and 6 bases from J, leaving 7 bases between. Germline lookup yields CDR1 SGHRS and CDR2 YFSETQ. This CDR3 contains 14 residues.

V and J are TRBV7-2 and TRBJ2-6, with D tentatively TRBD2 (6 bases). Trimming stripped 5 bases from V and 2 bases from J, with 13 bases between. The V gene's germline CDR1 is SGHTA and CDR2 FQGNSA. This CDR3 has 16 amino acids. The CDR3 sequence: CASSPGVGAGANVLTF. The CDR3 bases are TGTGCCAGCAGCCCGGGGGTGGGGGCTGGGGCCAACGTCCTGACTTTC.

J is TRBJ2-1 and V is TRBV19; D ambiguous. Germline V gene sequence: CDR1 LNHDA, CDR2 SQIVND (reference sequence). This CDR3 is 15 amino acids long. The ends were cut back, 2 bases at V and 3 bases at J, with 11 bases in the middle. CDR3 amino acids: CASSISPRIYNEQFF. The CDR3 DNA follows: TGTGCCAGTAGTATATCCCCTAGGATCTACAATGAGCAGTTCTTC.